The sequence of this T cell receptor beta chain was determined in a study of cytomegalovirus exposure and HLA in healthy donors. Using immunoSEQ multiplex PCR, the repertoire was profiled, and TCRdb retains in-frame clones only, with some absent. This table holds about 160,000 clones, 88% found once. Study-level points and caveats: The study recorded over 150 TCR beta chains that were cytomegalovirus-associated. Within the approximately 130 validation repertoires, first-cohort TCR clusters tended to co-occur, according to a later analysis.

Regarding this clone: Its antigen remains unidentified.

The V end lost 3 bases, the J end lost 4 bases, and 13 bases lay between the germline ends. Looked up from germline, CDR1 is SGHNT and CDR2 is YENEEA. The CDR3 sequence is 15 residues long. This receptor was obtained from a man between 18 and 29 years old in good health and CMV-seronegative. Input material: PBMCs. The chain couples TRBV11-3 to TRBJ2-1; D gene unclear. CDR3 amino acids: CASSFTDKAYNEQFF. The DNA for the CDR3 is TGTGCCAGCAGCTTTACAGATAAGGCGTACAATGAGCAGTTCTTC. Drawing the rest from reference TRBV11-3 and TRBJ2-1, the complete variable domain is EAGVVQSPRYKIIEKKQPVAFWCNPISGHNTLYWYLQNLGQGPELLIRYENEEAVDDSQLPKDRFSAERLKGVDSTLKIQPAELGDSAVYLCASSFTDKAYNEQFFGPGTRLTVL.